The table lists the clone carrying this T cell receptor (beta chain) with a few counts. The entry originates in a study of metastatic and nonmetastatic thyroid tumors. Study overall: The study looked at repertoires side by side in blood and in tumor or nodule tissue from malignant and benign thyroid patients.

V lost 4 bases to trimming and J lost 2 bases; unmatched junction nucleotides: 6. Germline CDR1 is SGHRS and CDR2 is YFSETQ. The CDR3 runs 16 residues. There were no patients who had received any treatment before thyroid surgery. TCRdb redid the clone calls on the PCR reads using MiXCR. The table has about 59,000 clones, roughly 15% seen once. The sequenced sample was blood. This chain links TRBV5-1 with TRBJ1-4, with TRBD1 matching over 9 bases. The TCR comes from a male donor with papillary thyroid cancer or a benign thyroid nodule (not recorded which). Some clones in this sample may be carry-over from other donors' samples. CDR3 residues: CASSPTTGGTNEKLFF. Here the CDR3 DNA reads TGCGCCAGCAGCCCCACGACAGGGGGGACTAATGAAAAACTGTTTTTT.